The 31 T cell receptor beta chains presented below share a single source sample, sequenced in a study of T-cell reconstitution after alpha-beta-depleted transplantation in children. Researchers prepared the TCRbeta library using unique molecular identifiers, the study reports. MiXCR was run by TCRdb on the PCR reads, yielding one entry per CDR3 protein. The sample holds 500,000 to 650,000 distinct CDR3 sequences, roughly 10% seen once. The sample consisted of PBMCs, mostly from graft donor cells, taken 180 days after TCRalphabeta/CD19-depleted stem cell transplant. All receptors derive from a female patient aged 2-10 years who had a stem cell transplant for aplastic anemia, so the T cells may come from the graft donor.

The chain carries TRBV7-2 and TRBJ2-3; D might be TRBD2 (5 bases). Trimming shortened V by 1 base and J by 5 bases, and 19 bases separated the two germline ends. This CDR3 region has 17 residues. The germline V gene has CDR1 SGHTA and CDR2 FQGNSA. This CDR3 reads CASSLVWLASGLDTQYF. CDR3 coding DNA: TGTGCCAGCAGCTTAGTATGGCTAGCCTCCGGATTAGATACGCAGTATTTT.

As regards this clonotype: Being one base from a much bigger clone, this may be a read error. The chain joins TRBV28 to TRBJ2-4; 7 positions match TRBD1. The ends lost 10 bases at V and 12 bases at J; junction bases unmatched: 12. CDR1 is MDHEN, CDR2 SYDVKM, per germline. The CDR3 has 12 residues. The CDR3 loop reads CATADRADSQYF. CDR3 DNA sequence: TGTGCCACTGCCGACAGGGCGGACAGTCAGTACTTC.

This chain connects TRBV7-8 to TRBJ1-1, with D unclear. The germline gives CDR1 SGHVS, CDR2 FQNEAQ. Trimming stripped 4 bases from V and 0 bases from J, with 12 bases between. The CDR3 is 15 amino acids. The CDR3 nucleotides are TGTGCCAGCAGCTCCCCACAGAGATTGAACACTGAAGCTTTCTTT. This translates into CASSSPQRLNTEAFF.

The chain has TRBV27 and TRBJ2-1; the D gene is possibly TRBD2 (6 bases). V was cut by 2 bases and J by 2 bases, with 13 bases left in between. This CDR3 is built from 16 residues. Germline V gene sequence: CDR1 MNHEY, CDR2 SMNVEV (reference sequence). CDR3 DNA: TGTGCCAGCAGTTTAGGATGGGGAGGACCCTACAATGAGCAGTTCTTC. Translating it yields CASSLGWGGPYNEQFF.

In its sample, this clonotype was seen a few times. The J gene is TRBJ2-1, the V gene TRBV20-1; TRBD1 is a possible D gene (6 bases). The length of the CDR3 is 12 residues. Germline CDR1 and CDR2: DFQATT and SNEGSKA (reference sequence). V was trimmed by 3 bases and J by 6 bases, leaving 9 bases between them. CDR3 sequence reads: CSASIQGNEQFF. Here the CDR3 DNA reads TGCAGTGCTAGTATACAGGGCAATGAGCAGTTCTTC.

This chain joins TRBV28 and TRBJ1-1, with D possibly matching TRBD1 (5 bases). In germline, CDR1 is MDHEN, CDR2 SYDVKM. The CDR3 length is 15 residues. V gave up 3 bases and J gave up 6 bases, with 17 bases separating them. CDR3 sequence reads: CASSFQGRDRPEAFF. The DNA for the CDR3 is TGTGCCAGCAGTTTCCAAGGACGGGACCGGCCTGAAGCTTTCTTT. The whole variable domain, remainder taken from reference TRBV28 and TRBJ1-1, is DVKVTQSSRYLVKRTGEKVFLECVQDMDHENMFWYRQDPGLGLRLIYFSYDVKMKEKGDIPEGYSVSREKKERFSLILESASTNQTSMYLCASSFQGRDRPEAFFGQGTRLTVV.

This clonotype occurred a few times. This sequence joins TRBV25-1 and TRBJ2-7; 7 bases are a match to TRBD2. The V and J ends lost 2 bases and 2 bases, in that order; junction bases with no gene match: 3. This CDR3 contains 14 residues. The germline V gene has CDR1 MGHDK and CDR2 SYGVNS. The CDR3 region is CASSELAETYEQYF. CDR3 sequence (DNA): TGTGCCAGCAGTGAACTAGCGGAGACCTACGAGCAGTACTTC.

The V gene is TRBV29-1, the J gene TRBJ2-2; 7 positions agree with TRBD1. With 5 bases clipped from V and 2 bases from J, the junction kept 5 bases outside the gene matches. The CDR3 totals 14 residues. Germline CDR1 reads SQVTM; CDR2 reads ANQGSEA. The CDR3 DNA follows: TGCAGCGTTTCCGGGACAGTCAACACCGGGGAGCTGTTTTTT. It translates to CSVSGTVNTGELFF.

This clonotype has more than one count but fewer than ten. The V call is TRBV7-2, the J call TRBJ2-7, with 7 bases that match TRBD2. Germline lookup yields CDR1 SGHTA and CDR2 FQGNSA. Trimming took 0 bases from V and 1 from J; bases not matched to a gene: 3. The CDR3 extends over 15 amino acids. CDR3 sequence: CASSLAIGGSYEQYV. The CDR3 nucleotides are TGTGCCAGCAGCTTAGCGATCGGGGGGTCCTACGAGCAGTACGTC.

This clonotype was seen only a few times. The CDR3 DNA reads as TGCAGTGCTCGTCACCGGGACCCGGTGGCCAATGAGCAGTTCTTC. It yields the protein CSARHRDPVANEQFF. The rearrangement uses TRBV20-1 and TRBJ2-1, with D possibly being TRBD1 or TRBD2 (5 bases each). The germline gives CDR1 DFQATT, CDR2 SNEGSKA (reference sequence). The CDR3 loop spans 15 amino acids. V gave up 5 bases and J gave up 6 bases, with 20 bases separating them.

This clonotype was seen many times. J is TRBJ2-2 and V is TRBV7-8; 7 nucleotides line up with TRBD2. Germline CDR1 SGHVS, CDR2 FQNEAQ. Trimming removed 5 bases from V and 6 bases from J; junction bases left unmatched: 12. The CDR3 runs to 16 residues. The CDR3 loop reads CASSLRGRGSPGELFF. The CDR3, as DNA: TGTGCCAGCAGCCTACGAGGGAGGGGATCCCCCGGGGAGCTGTTTTTT.

This chain uses TRBV12-3 or TRBV12-4 with TRBJ1-1; D possibly corresponds to TRBD1 (5 bases). The CDR3 is 13 amino acids. Trimming shortened V by 5 bases and J by 7 bases, and 14 bases separated the two germline ends. The CDR3 DNA follows: TGTGCCAGCAGTCAACAGGAGAGCGGTGAAGCTTTCTTT. This sequence encodes CASSQQESGEAFF.

A few counts support this clonotype. This chain links TRBV20-1 with TRBJ2-3, with 9 bases that match TRBD1. Unmatched junction bases numbered 3, after V lost 4 bases and J lost 4 bases. CDR3 length equals 13 residues. Germline lookup yields CDR1 DFQATT and CDR2 SNEGSKA (reference sequence). CDR3 loop: CSAIGQGPDTQYF. CDR3 nucleotide sequence: TGCAGTGCTATAGGACAGGGGCCAGATACGCAGTATTTT.

This clonotype has more than one count but fewer than ten. The J gene is TRBJ2-7, the V gene TRBV7-3; 7 bases match TRBD2. This CDR3 spans 14 amino acids. Germline lookup yields CDR1 SGHTA and CDR2 FQGTGA. V gave up 3 bases and J gave up 3 bases; unmatched junction bases: 5. The CDR3, as DNA: TGTGCCAGCAGCTTGGGAGGGCGCGGCTACGAGCAGTACTTC. It is translated as CASSLGGRGYEQYF.

V usage is TRBV20-1 and J usage is TRBJ2-5, with D perhaps matching TRBD2 (6 bases). CDR3 length: 14 amino acids. The V gene lost 3 bases and the J gene lost 5 bases, with 16 bases spanning the gap. CDR1 and CDR2 (germline): DFQATT, SNEGSKA (reference sequence). CDR3 residues: CSASGRAEGETQYF. DNA of the CDR3: TGCAGTGCTAGCGGGAGAGCGGAAGGCGAGACCCAGTACTTC.

The rearrangement links TRBV9 to TRBJ1-1, with 7 bases aligning to TRBD1. CDR1 and CDR2 from the germline V gene are SGDLS and YYNGEE. J was trimmed by 5 bases and V by 6 bases; bases with no gene match: 13. There are 15 residues in the CDR3. CDR3 sequence (DNA): TGTGCCAGCATGCGGTCCGACAACAGGGGTACTGAAGCTTTCTTT. Residues: CASMRSDNRGTEAFF.

This clonotype was counted a few times. CDR3 nucleotides: TGTGCCAGCAGGCCGACTAGTAAAGAGACCCAGTACTTC. Encoded protein: CASRPTSKETQYF. This chain joins TRBV6-2 or TRBV6-3 and TRBJ2-5; TRBD2 might be the D (6 bases). The germline V and J ends were trimmed by 6 bases and 3 bases, with 11 bases remaining between them. Germline CDR1 MNHEY, CDR2 SVGEGT. CDR3 length equals 13 residues.

The chain employs TRBV18 and TRBJ2-1, with D unclear. Trimming removed 3 bases at V and 5 bases at J, with 17 bases between. This CDR3 is built from 16 residues. Looked up from germline, CDR1 is KGHSH and CDR2 is LQKENI. This CDR3 reads CASSPDRLGVNNEQFF. Here the CDR3 DNA reads TGTGCCAGCTCACCTGATAGGCTAGGAGTCAACAATGAGCAGTTCTTC.

The chain is built from TRBV29-1 and TRBJ1-2; no firm D call. This CDR3 comprises 12 residues. The V end lost 5 bases, the J end lost 3 bases, and 10 bases lay between the germline ends. The V gene's germline CDR1 is SQVTM and CDR2 ANQGSEA. CDR3 sequence reads: CSVRLEYYGYTF. The CDR3 DNA reads as TGCAGCGTTCGTTTAGAGTACTATGGCTACACCTTC.

The chain links TRBV7-9 to TRBJ1-2, with a weak D call TRBD1 (6 bases). CDR3 length equals 13 residues. Trimming stripped 5 bases from V and 3 bases from J, with 10 bases between. Germline V gene sequence: CDR1 SEHNR, CDR2 FQNEAQ (reference sequence). The CDR3 reads CASSTGSHYGYTF. Here the CDR3 DNA reads TGTGCCAGCAGCACAGGGTCCCACTATGGCTACACCTTC.

The gene calls are TRBV7-2 and TRBJ2-3, with D unresolved. The CDR3 is made up of 15 amino acids. The V end was cut by 5 bases, the J end by 4 bases, with 16 bases between. Germline CDR1 is SGHTA and CDR2 is FQGNSA. CDR3 sequence: CASSLKVSSPDTQYF. The DNA for the CDR3 is TGTGCCAGCAGCCTCAAGGTCTCGTCCCCAGATACGCAGTATTTT. The full variable domain, its missing parts supplied by reference TRBV7-2 and TRBJ2-3, is GAGVSQSPSNKVTEKGKDVELRCDPISGHTALYWYRQSLGQGLEFLIYFQGNSAPDKSGLPSDRFSAERTGGSVSTLTIQRTQQEDSAVYLCASSLKVSSPDTQYFGPGTRLTVL.

V and J are TRBV6-5 and TRBJ2-1, with D possibly matching TRBD2 (5 bases). The ends were cut back, 2 bases at V and 5 bases at J, with 19 bases in the middle. CDR3 length: 17 residues. Germline V gene lookup returns CDR1 MNHEY and CDR2 SVGAGI. CDR3 region: CASSYELGSGGHNEQFF. The CDR3 DNA sequence: TGTGCCAGCAGTTACGAGTTGGGGAGTGGCGGCCACAATGAGCAGTTCTTC.

This clonotype was picked up a small number of times. The junction differs from germline at one of its ends, possibly a read error. The chain employs TRBV20-1 and TRBJ2-6; a weak D match, TRBD1 (5 bases). Germline lookup yields CDR1 DFQATT and CDR2 SNEGSKA (reference sequence). This CDR3 is 14 amino acids long. The CDR3 DNA reads TGCAGTGCTACAGGTCCCGCTGGGGCCAACGGCCTGACTTTC. The encoded protein is CSATGPAGANGLTF.

This chain uses TRBV18 with TRBJ1-2; 8 bases line up with TRBD1. V gave up 3 bases and J gave up 3 bases; unmatched junction bases: 6. The CDR3 sequence is 15 residues long. Germline V lookup: CDR1 KGHSH, CDR2 LQKENI. The CDR3: CASSPQGAPDYGYTF. The CDR3, as DNA: TGTGCCAGCTCACCCCAGGGGGCGCCGGACTATGGCTACACCTTC.

This clonotype was seen repeatedly, ten times or more. The chain uses TRBV29-1 and TRBJ1-5; 8 nucleotides line up with TRBD1. Losses at the gene ends were 6 bases for V and 6 bases for J; bases not matched to a gene: 7. Germline CDR1 reads SQVTM; CDR2 reads ANQGSEA. This CDR3 comprises 13 residues. CDR3 sequence: CSVGDRGPQPQHF. The CDR3 DNA reads as TGCAGCGTGGGAGACAGGGGTCCTCAGCCCCAGCATTTT. The whole variable domain, remainder taken from reference TRBV29-1 and TRBJ1-5, is SAVISQKPSRDICQRGTSLTIQCQVDSQVTMMFWYRQQPGQSLTLIATANQGSEATYESGFVIDKFPISRPNLTFSTLTVSNMSPEDSSIYLCSVGDRGPQPQHFGDGTRLSIL.

Only a few counts were recorded for this clonotype. The J gene is TRBJ1-5, the V gene TRBV7-2; D is perhaps TRBD1 (5 bases). Per germline, CDR1 SGHTA and CDR2 FQGNSA. CDR3 length: 15 amino acids. The V end was cut by 1 base, the J end by 7 bases, with 14 bases between. The CDR3 spells CASSLGSGLGQPQHF. DNA of the CDR3: TGTGCCAGCAGCTTAGGTTCGGGGCTGGGCCAGCCCCAGCATTTT.

This sequence joins TRBV28 and TRBJ1-4; unclear D gene. Between the trimmed V and J ends, which lost 6 bases and 1 base, there was a span of 12 bases. Germline V CDR1 and CDR2: MDHEN, SYDVKM. The CDR3 loop spans 15 amino acids. The CDR3 region has the DNA TGTGCCAGCAGCCCCCCGACTGGAACTAATGAAAAACTGTTTTTT. As protein: CASSPPTGTNEKLFF.

The rearrangement joins TRBV6-1 to TRBJ1-5, with D possibly matching TRBD1 (5 bases). The CDR3 has 14 residues. V was pared by 6 bases and J by 4 bases, with 13 bases between. The germline V gene encodes CDR1 MNHNS and CDR2 SASEGT. CDR3 sequence: CASSSGWANQPQHF. CDR3 DNA sequence: TGTGCCAGCAGCTCAGGGTGGGCAAATCAGCCCCAGCATTTT.

This clonotype has just a few counts. This chain joins TRBV20-1 and TRBJ1-2; no clear D gene. The CDR3 length is 17 residues. Deletions cut 1 base from V and 0 bases from J, with 18 bases between. Germline CDR1 DFQATT, CDR2 SNEGSKA (reference sequence). The CDR3 is CSARAVDWASTNYGYTF. The DNA for the CDR3 is TGCAGTGCTAGAGCGGTTGATTGGGCATCAACTAACTATGGCTACACCTTC.

The rearrangement joins TRBV21-1 to TRBJ2-2; TRBD2 reflects the table's D call only, with no check against the DNA. TRBV21-1 is a documented pseudogene. The CDR3 is 18 residues long. CDR3 in amino acids: CASSKGGTSGENTGELFF. Written as DNA, the CDR3 is TGTGCCAGCAGCAAAGGCGGGACTAGCGGCGAGAACACCGGGGAGCTGTTTTTT.

The rearrangement uses TRBV20-1 and TRBJ1-5; D gene uncertain. Between the trimmed V and J ends, which lost 3 bases and 3 bases, there was a span of 6 bases. The CDR3 loop spans 12 amino acids. The germline V gene encodes CDR1 DFQATT and CDR2 SNEGSKA (reference sequence). CDR3 in DNA: TGCAGTGCTAGGGGGTACAATCAGCCCCAGCATTTT. Translated: CSARGYNQPQHF.